Sequencing of this T cell receptor beta chain was carried out in a study of siplizumab effects on memory and regulatory T cells. Measured with immunoSEQ multiplex PCR; TCRdb has only the in-frame clones, and not every one. The table shows approximately 10,000 clones, with around 43% occurring only once. CDR1 is SQVTM, CDR2 ANQGSEA, per germline. CDR3 length equals 12 residues. Germline trimming cut 4 bases from V and 7 bases from J; bases unmatched to any gene: 6. A word on this clone: Its antigen is currently unknown.

Study-wide results and caveats: With siplizumab, Treg-derived clones averaged roughly 62% of mappable alloreactive CD4+ clones, versus roughly 27% in controls. Most proliferating CD4+ or CD8+ clones, roughly 75-95%, had no naive or memory assignment.

Researchers cocultured the mixed lymphocyte reaction cells at 37°C for under 7 days. The receptor was isolated from a human donor in good health; the cells came from an allogeneic mixed lymphocyte reaction. Some clones in this sample may be carry-over from other donors' samples. This chain connects TRBV29-1 to TRBJ1-2, with 7 bases aligning to TRBD1. Sequencing was done on a sample of CFSE-low (dividing) CD8+ T cells sorted from an allogeneic mixed lymphocyte reaction. The CDR3 loop is CSVVGTDSGYTF. The CDR3 nucleotides read TGCAGCGTTGTGGGGACAGATAGTGGCTACACCTTC.